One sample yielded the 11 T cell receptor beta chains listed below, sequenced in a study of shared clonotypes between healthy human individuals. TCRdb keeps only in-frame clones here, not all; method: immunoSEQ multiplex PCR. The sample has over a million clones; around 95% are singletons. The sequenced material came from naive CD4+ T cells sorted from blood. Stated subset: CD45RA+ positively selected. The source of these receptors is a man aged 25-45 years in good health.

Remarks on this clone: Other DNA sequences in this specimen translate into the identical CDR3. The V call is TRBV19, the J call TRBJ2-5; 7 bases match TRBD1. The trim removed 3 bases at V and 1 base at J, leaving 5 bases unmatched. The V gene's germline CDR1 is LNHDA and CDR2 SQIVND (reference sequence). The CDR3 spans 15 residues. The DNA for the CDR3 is TGTGCCAGTAGTATCCCGACAGGGACCCAAGAGACCCAGTACTTC. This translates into CASSIPTGTQETQYF.

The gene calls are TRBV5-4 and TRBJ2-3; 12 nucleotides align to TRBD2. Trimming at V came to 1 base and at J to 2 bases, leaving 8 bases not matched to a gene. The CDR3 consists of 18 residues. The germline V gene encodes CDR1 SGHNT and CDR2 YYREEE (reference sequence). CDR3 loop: CASSLSRGTSGHTDTQYF. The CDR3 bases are TGTGCCAGCAGCTTGTCTCGGGGGACTAGCGGGCACACAGATACGCAGTATTTT.

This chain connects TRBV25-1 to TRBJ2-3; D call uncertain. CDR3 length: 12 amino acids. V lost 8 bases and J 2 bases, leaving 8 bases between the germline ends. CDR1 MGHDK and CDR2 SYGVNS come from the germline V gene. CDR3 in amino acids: CASRKTTDTQYF. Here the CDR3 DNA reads TGTGCCAGCCGAAAGACCACAGATACGCAGTATTTT. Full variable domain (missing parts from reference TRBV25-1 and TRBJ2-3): EADIYQTPRYLVIGTGKKITLECSQTMGHDKMYWYQQDPGMELHLIHYSYGVNSTEKGDLSSESTVSRIRTEHFPLTLESARPSHTSQYLCASRKTTDTQYFGPGTRLTVL.

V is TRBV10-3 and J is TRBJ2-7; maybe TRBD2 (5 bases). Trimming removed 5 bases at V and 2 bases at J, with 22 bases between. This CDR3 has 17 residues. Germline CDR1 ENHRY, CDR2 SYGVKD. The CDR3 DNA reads TGTGCCATCAGTCCCAAGGGCGCAAGCGGTACTACCTACGAGCAGTACTTC. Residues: CAISPKGASGTTYEQYF.

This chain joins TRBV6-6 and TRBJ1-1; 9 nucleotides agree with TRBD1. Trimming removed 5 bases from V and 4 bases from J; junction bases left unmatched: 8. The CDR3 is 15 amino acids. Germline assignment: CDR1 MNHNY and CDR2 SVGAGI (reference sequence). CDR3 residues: CASSRDRARGTEAFF. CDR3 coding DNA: TGTGCCAGCAGTAGGGACAGGGCACGGGGCACTGAAGCTTTCTTT.

The CDR3 here is CASSQKTGTGDGWTQYF. In DNA form, the CDR3 reads TGTGCCAGCAGCCAAAAAACCGGGACAGGGGATGGATGGACCCAGTACTTC. The V gene is TRBV14, the J gene TRBJ2-5; 10 bases agree with TRBD1. This CDR3 is built from 17 residues. After removal of 2 bases from V and 7 bases from J, the junction contained 13 bases not matched to a gene. Germline CDR1 is SGHDN and CDR2 is FVKESK.

CDR3 in amino acids: CASSRTGGSLYEQYF. In DNA form, the CDR3 reads TGTGCCAGCAGTAGGACAGGGGGATCGTTATACGAGCAGTACTTC. The rearrangement links TRBV28 to TRBJ2-7; 10 bases are a match to TRBD1. From germline, CDR1 is MDHEN and CDR2 SYDVKM. This CDR3 has 15 residues. V lost 5 bases, J lost 4 bases, and 8 bases stayed unmatched.

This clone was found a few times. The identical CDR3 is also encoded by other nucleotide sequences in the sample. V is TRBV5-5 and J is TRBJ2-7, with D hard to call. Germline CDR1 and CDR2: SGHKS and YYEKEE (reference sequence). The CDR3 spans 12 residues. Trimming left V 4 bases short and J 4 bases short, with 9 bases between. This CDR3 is CASSLGVYEQYF. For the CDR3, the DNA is TGTGCCAGCAGCCTTGGGGTGTACGAGCAGTACTTC.

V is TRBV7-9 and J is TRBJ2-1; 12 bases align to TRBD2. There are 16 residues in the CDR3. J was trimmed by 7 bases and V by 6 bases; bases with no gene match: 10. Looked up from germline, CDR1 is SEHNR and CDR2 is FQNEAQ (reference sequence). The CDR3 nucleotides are TGTGCCAGCAGGGCCCCTAGCGGGAGGGCCGAGAATGAGCAGTTCTTC. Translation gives CASRAPSGRAENEQFF.

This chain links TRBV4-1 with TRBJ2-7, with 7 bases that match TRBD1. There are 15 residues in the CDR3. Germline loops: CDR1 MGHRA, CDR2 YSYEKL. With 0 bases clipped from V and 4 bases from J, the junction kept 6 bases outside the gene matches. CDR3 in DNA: TGCGCCAGCAGCCAAGAGGGACAGCCTCTTTACGAGCAGTACTTC. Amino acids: CASSQEGQPLYEQYF.

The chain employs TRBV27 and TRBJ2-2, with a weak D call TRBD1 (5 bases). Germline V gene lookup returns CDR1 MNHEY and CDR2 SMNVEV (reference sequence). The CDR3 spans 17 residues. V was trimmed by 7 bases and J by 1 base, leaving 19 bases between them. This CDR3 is CASTSSAFRGNTGELFF. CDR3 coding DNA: TGTGCCAGCACCTCATCGGCCTTTAGGGGGAACACCGGGGAGCTGTTTTTT.